This T cell receptor beta chain was observed in a study of blood T cell repertoires in COVID-19. CDR3 length: 14 amino acids. V lost 5 bases to trimming and J lost 2 bases; unmatched junction nucleotides: 6. Germline V lookup: CDR1 SEHNR, CDR2 FQNEAQ (reference sequence). Clones were sequenced by immunoSEQ multiplex PCR, and TCRdb holds only the in-frame ones, with some missing. Here the sample spans 300,000 to 450,000 clones, around 85% being singletons. The sample taken for sequencing was peripheral blood. The receptor comes from a woman younger than 30 with acute or convalescent COVID-19. The chain uses TRBV7-9 and TRBJ2-7, with TRBD1 matching 7 bases. CDR3 sequence reads: CASSPRGTAYEQYF. The CDR3 coding sequence is TGTGCCAGCAGCCCAAGGGGGACAGCCTACGAGCAGTACTTC.